This record concerns one T cell receptor beta chain sequence. Its antigen is unidentified. The data stem from a study of siplizumab effects on memory and regulatory T cells. Per sample, 10^5 or so TCR templates underwent assay. Data came from immunoSEQ multiplex PCR; TCRdb stores just in-frame clones and leaves some out. The sample lists more than 95,000 clones, roughly 94% occurring once. Study conclusions and caveats: Treg-derived clones made up an average of approximately 70% of mappable alloreactive CD4+ clones with siplizumab and under 35% in controls. Major contributors to the alloresponse seemed to be naive T cells, which also appeared more diverse than memory cells. A naive or memory phenotype could not be assigned to roughly 75-97% of the proliferating CD4+ or CD8+ clones.

Germline assignment: CDR1 MNHNY and CDR2 SVGAGI (reference sequence). The CDR3 is 12 amino acids. The V and J ends lost 8 bases and 1 base respectively, with 6 bases between them. This receptor was identified in a human donor in good health. Sequenced input: non-Treg CD4+ T cells sorted from blood. The V and J genes are TRBV6-6 and TRBJ1-5; D not resolved. The CDR3 DNA reads as TGTGCCAGCGGCCGGAGCAATCAGCCCCAGCATTTT. Its translation is CASGRSNQPQHF.